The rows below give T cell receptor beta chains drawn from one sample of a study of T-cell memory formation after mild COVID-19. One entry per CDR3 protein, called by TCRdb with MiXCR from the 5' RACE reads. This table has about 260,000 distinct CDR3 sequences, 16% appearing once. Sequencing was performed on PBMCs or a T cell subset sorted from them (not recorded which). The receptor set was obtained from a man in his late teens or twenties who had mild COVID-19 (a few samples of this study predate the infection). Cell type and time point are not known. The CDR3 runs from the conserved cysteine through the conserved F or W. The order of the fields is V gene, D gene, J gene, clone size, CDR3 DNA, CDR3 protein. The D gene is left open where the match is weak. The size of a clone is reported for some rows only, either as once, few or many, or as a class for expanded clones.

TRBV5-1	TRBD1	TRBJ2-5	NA	TGCGCCAGCAGCTTGAGACAGGGGGCAATGGGAGAGACCCAGTACTTC	CASSLRQGAMGETQYF
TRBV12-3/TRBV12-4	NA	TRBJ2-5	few	TGTGCCAGCACCTCACCCGCGGTTCAAGAGACCCAGTACTTC	CASTSPAVQETQYF
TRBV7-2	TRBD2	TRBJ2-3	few	TGTGCCGGAGGAACCGGGACTAGCGGATACACAGATACGCAGTATTTT	CAGGTGTSGYTDTQYF
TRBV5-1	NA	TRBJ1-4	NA	TGCGCCAGCAGCGCTGGTCGGGTCGCTGCTAATGAAAAACTGTTTTTT	CASSAGRVAANEKLFF
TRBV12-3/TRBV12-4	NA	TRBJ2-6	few	TGTGCCAGCAGTTTTGGGCGGAGCTCTGGGGCCAACGTCCTGACTTTC	CASSFGRSSGANVLTF
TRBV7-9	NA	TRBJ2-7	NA	TGTGCCAGCAGCGATTGGGACCCCCAGAGCTACGAGCAGTACTTC	CASSDWDPQSYEQYF
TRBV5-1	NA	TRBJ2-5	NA	TGCGCCAGCAGCGCCTCCAGCGGGCGGTCCCCAACGTACCAAGAGACCCAGTACTTC	CASSASSGRSPTYQETQYF
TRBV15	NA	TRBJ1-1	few	TGTGCCACCAGCAGAGATGCAGTTAACACTGAAGCTTTCTTT	CATSRDAVNTEAFF
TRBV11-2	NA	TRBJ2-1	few	TGTGCCAGCAGCTGGTGGGAAGGGATAGATGAGCAGTTCTTC	CASSWWEGIDEQFF
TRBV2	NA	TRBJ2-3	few	TGTGCCAGCACTGCACCGTTAGATACGCAGTATTTT	CASTAPLDTQYF
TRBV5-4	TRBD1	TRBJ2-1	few	TGTGCCAGCAGCGGAAACCGGGACAGGGCGAAGAATGAGCAGTTCTTC	CASSGNRDRAKNEQFF
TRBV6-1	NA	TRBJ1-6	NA	TGTGCCAGCAGTTCCCGGGTCGGGATTAATTCACCCCTCCACTTT	CASSSRVGINSPLHF
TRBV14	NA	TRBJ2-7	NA	TGTGCCAGCAGCCAAGACTACGAGCAGTACTTC	CASSQDYEQYF
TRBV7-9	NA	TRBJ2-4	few	TGTGCCAGCAGCCCCACGGTTCTGGGGGGACCCGACTCGAGAAACATTCAGTACTTC	CASSPTVLGGPDSRNIQYF
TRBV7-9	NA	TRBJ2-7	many	TGTGCCAGCAGCTTAGTGAGTTACGAGCAGTACTTC	CASSLVSYEQYF
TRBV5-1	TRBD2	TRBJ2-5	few	TGCGCCAGCAGCTCTTGGACTAGTCTCCAAGTGGAGACCCAGTACTTC	CASSSWTSLQVETQYF
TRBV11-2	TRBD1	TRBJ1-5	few	TGTGCCAGCAGTCTGGGGACAGGGGGTGGTCAGCCCCAGCATTTT	CASSLGTGGGQPQHF
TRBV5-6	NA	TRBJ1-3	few	TGTGCCAGCGCCGCCCCCGGGACTGGCGACAACTCTGGAAACACCATATATTTT	CASAAPGTGDNSGNTIYF
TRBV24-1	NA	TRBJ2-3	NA	TGTGCCGCGGGGCCTTCCACAGATACGCAGTATTTT	CAAGPSTDTQYF
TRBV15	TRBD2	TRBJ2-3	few	TGTGCCACCAGCAGAGATCAGGCGGGGGGGCCGGGAGGCACAGATACGCAGTATTTT	CATSRDQAGGPGGTDTQYF
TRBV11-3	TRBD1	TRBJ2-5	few	TGTGCCAGCAGCCAAGCCGGACAGGGAGGAGAGACCCAGTACTTC	CASSQAGQGGETQYF
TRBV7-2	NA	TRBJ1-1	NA	TGTGCCAGCAGCATCTCAGTAAGGGTGAACACTGAAGCTTTCTTT	CASSISVRVNTEAFF
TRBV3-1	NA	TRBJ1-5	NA	TGTGCCAGCAGTCCGGGACTAGCACATCAGCCCCAGCATTTT	CASSPGLAHQPQHF
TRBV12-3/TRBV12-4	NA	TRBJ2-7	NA	TGTGCCAGCACCCCTGGAGGAACAGGCTCCTACGAGCAGTACTTC	CASTPGGTGSYEQYF
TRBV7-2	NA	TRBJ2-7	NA	TGTGCCAGCAGCTTGGTTACCTACGAGCAGTACTTC	CASSLVTYEQYF
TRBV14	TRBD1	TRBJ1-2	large	TGTGCCAGCAGCGGGACAGGGAACTATGGCTACACCTTC	CASSGTGNYGYTF
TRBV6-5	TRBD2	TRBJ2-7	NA	TGTGCCAGCAGTTACTCGATAGCCGGGGGAGGGTACGAGCAGTACTTC	CASSYSIAGGGYEQYF
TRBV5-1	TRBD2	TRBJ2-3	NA	TGCGCCAGCAGCTTGGGTAGCGGGGGGCGGCCAGATACGCAGTATTTT	CASSLGSGGRPDTQYF
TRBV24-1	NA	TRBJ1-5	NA	TGTGCCACCAGTGATTATGGAAATCAGCCCCAGCATTTT	CATSDYGNQPQHF
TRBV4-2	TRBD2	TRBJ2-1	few	TGTGCCAGCAGCCAAGATGGGGACTACAACTACAATGAGCAGTTCTTC	CASSQDGDYNYNEQFF
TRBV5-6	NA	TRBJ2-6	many	TGTGCCAGCAGCTTGCTAGGCAGGGTGGGAATTGGGGCCAACGTCCTGACTTTC	CASSLLGRVGIGANVLTF
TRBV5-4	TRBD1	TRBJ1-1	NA	TGTGCCAGCAGCTTCCGGGACAGGGGTGATCGCGCTTTCTTT	CASSFRDRGDRAFF
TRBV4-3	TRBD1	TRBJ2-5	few	TGCGCCAGCAGCCAAGAGATGTGGGACAGGGGCCAAGAGACCCAGTACTTC	CASSQEMWDRGQETQYF
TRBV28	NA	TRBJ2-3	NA	TGTGCCAGCCGGGGGTGGGGAACAGATACGCAGTATTTT	CASRGWGTDTQYF
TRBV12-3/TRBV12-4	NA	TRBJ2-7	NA	TGTGCCAGCACCACTTCCGGACCCGAGCAGTACTTC	CASTTSGPEQYF
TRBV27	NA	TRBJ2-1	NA	TGTGCCAGCAGTTCAGACTGGAATGAGCAGTTCTTC	CASSSDWNEQFF